This is a list of T cell receptor beta chains from one sample in a study of shared clonotypes between healthy human individuals. The method was immunoSEQ multiplex PCR; TCRdb's version includes in-frame clones alone and lacks a portion of them. The sample has approximately 1,500,000 clones, roughly 96% seen once. The sequenced sample was naive CD4+ T cells sorted from blood. The receptor set was obtained from a man younger than 45 in good health. CDR3s include the opening cysteine and the closing phenylalanine or tryptophan. D genes are given only for firm matches. Clone sizes are given selectively: once, few, many, or a class where the clone is expanded.

j_call	clone_size	v_call	d_call	cdr3_aa	cdr3_nt
TRBJ2-6	.	TRBV18	.	CASRDSGANVLTF	TGTGCCAGCCGAGACTCTGGGGCCAACGTCCTGACTTTC
TRBJ2-5	.	TRBV4-1	TRBD2	CASSHLIGTSGRETQYF	TGCGCCAGCAGCCACCTCATAGGGACCAGCGGGAGAGAGACCCAGTACTTC
TRBJ2-3	.	TRBV11-2	.	CASSLSLVSTDTQYF	TGTGCCAGCAGCTTATCCCTGGTCAGCACAGATACGCAGTATTTT
TRBJ2-5	.	TRBV5-1	.	CASRLQETQYF	TGCGCCAGCAGGTTGCAAGAGACCCAGTACTTC
TRBJ1-5	.	TRBV2	.	CASTARSSNQPQHF	TGTGCCAGCACCGCGAGGTCTAGCAATCAGCCCCAGCATTTT
TRBJ2-5	few	TRBV27	TRBD1	CASSLWGPGGETQYF	TGTGCCAGCAGTTTATGGGGTCCAGGGGGAGAGACCCAGTACTTC
TRBJ1-5	.	TRBV2	TRBD1	CASDRENQPQHF	TGTGCCAGCGACAGGGAGAATCAGCCCCAGCATTTT
TRBJ1-2	.	TRBV5-4	.	CASSSPRSGVAGYTF	TGTGCCAGCAGCTCGCCGAGATCAGGGGTTGCCGGCTACACCTTC
TRBJ2-1	.	TRBV27	.	CASKGRGGQFF	TGTGCCAGCAAGGGCAGGGGAGGGCAGTTCTTC
TRBJ2-5	.	TRBV5-1	.	CASSTGLGQETQYF	TGCGCCAGCAGCACGGGACTCGGCCAAGAGACCCAGTACTTC
TRBJ2-7	few	TRBV9	TRBD2	CASNVSLLAAYEQYF	TGTGCCAGCAACGTGAGCTTACTAGCGGCCTACGAGCAGTACTTC
TRBJ1-2	.	TRBV7-2	.	CASSLAGHNYGYTF	TGTGCCAGCAGCTTAGCTGGACACAACTATGGCTACACCTTC
TRBJ2-7	.	TRBV5-1	.	CASSLEGVPLGYEQYF	TGCGCCAGCAGCTTGGAAGGTGTGCCGTTAGGTTACGAGCAGTACTTC
TRBJ1-1	.	TRBV9	.	CASSGYLSPEAFF	TGTGCCAGCAGCGGATACTTAAGCCCTGAAGCTTTCTTT
TRBJ1-2	.	TRBV7-2	TRBD1	CASRPGQLYGYTF	TGTGCCAGCAGGCCGGGACAGCTCTATGGCTACACCTTC
TRBJ2-3	.	TRBV18	.	CASSPPRVGSATDTQYF	TGTGCCAGCTCACCACCAAGGGTTGGTAGCGCCACAGATACGCAGTATTTT
TRBJ1-2	.	TRBV7-2	TRBD1	CASSTGGGYTF	TGTGCCAGTTCAACAGGGGGAGGCTACACCTTC
TRBJ1-2	.	TRBV7-9	TRBD1	CASSYRGASDYGYTF	TGTGCCAGCAGTTACAGGGGGGCGTCGGACTATGGCTACACCTTC
TRBJ2-1	.	TRBV11-2	TRBD1	CASSPQGAISYNEQFF	TGTGCCAGCAGCCCCCAGGGGGCTATCTCCTACAATGAGCAGTTCTTC
TRBJ1-4	.	TRBV5-4	.	CASSFARVGEKLFF	TGTGCCAGCAGCTTCGCCAGGGTTGGAGAAAAACTGTTTTTT
TRBJ2-1	.	TRBV9	TRBD2	CASSALAGASYNEQFF	TGTGCCAGCAGCGCCCTAGCGGGAGCATCCTACAATGAGCAGTTCTTC
TRBJ2-2	.	TRBV5-1	.	CASRPRSVAVATTGELFF	TGCGCCAGCAGACCGAGAAGTGTGGCAGTCGCGACCACCGGGGAGCTGTTTTTT